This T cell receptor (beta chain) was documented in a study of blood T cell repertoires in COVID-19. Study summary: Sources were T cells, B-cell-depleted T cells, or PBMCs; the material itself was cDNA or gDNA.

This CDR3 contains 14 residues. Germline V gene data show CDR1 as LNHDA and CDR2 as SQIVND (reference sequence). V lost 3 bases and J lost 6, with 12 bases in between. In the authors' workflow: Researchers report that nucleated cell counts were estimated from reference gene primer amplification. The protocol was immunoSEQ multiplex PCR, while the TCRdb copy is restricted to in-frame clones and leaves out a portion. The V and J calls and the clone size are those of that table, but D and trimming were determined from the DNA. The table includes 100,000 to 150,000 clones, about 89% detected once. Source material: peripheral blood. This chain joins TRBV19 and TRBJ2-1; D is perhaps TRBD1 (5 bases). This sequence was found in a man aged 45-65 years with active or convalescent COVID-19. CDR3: CASSIFRESNEQFF. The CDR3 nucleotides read TGTGCCAGTAGTATCTTCAGGGAATCCAATGAGCAGTTCTTC.